This T cell receptor beta chain is from a study of OX40 agonist ivuxolimab in advanced cancers. This clone was seen a handful of times. Sequenced by immunoSEQ multiplex PCR; TCRdb stores in-frame clones only, minus some. The sample yields some 74,000 clones, almost 85% seen once. There are 15 residues in the CDR3. J gave up 9 bases and V 7 bases, and 9 bases lay outside the gene matches. Germline V gives CDR1 MNHNY, CDR2 SVGAGI (reference sequence). The specimen comprised CD4+ or CD8+ T cells sorted from blood, sampled in a trial of the OX40 agonist ivuxolimab. The receptor was isolated from an adult with an advanced solid tumor such as melanoma, head and neck, liver or kidney cancer. The V and J genes are TRBV6-6 and TRBJ2-2; 12 nucleotides align to TRBD1. The CDR3 bases are TGTGCCAGCACCGACCTGGGACAGGGGGCCCGGGAGCTGTTTTTT. Encoded protein: CASTDLGQGARELFF.